This paragraph covers one T cell receptor beta chain sequence. This receptor's antigen is unknown. No much larger clone is present one base from it, and per-base qualities are unavailable. TCRbeta CDR3 regions were amplified from genomic DNA by means of the immunoSEQ Assay, a bias-controlled multiplex PCR. Processing in the source paper ran as follows. Within the assay, amplification of reference gene primers was used to estimate how many nucleated cells each sample contained. To quantify the absolute abundance of each unique TCRbeta CDR3 rearrangement, sequence reads were collapsed and filtered. For each sample, productive Simpson clonality was calculated as the square root of Simpson's diversity index across productive rearrangements. Here the immuneACCESS table is served through TCRdb, limited to in-frame sequences with V and J called. Missing clones are a known gap in these copies; in checked studies unresolved V genes cover under half, and the rest lacks a known reason. V and J calls and clone size come straight from that table; D and trimming were deduced from the DNA. In this sample the table shows 200,000 to 300,000 clones, around 85% of which occur a single time. The ten largest clones take up around 2.9% of the sample.

These data come from a study of blood T cell repertoires in COVID-19 (dated by TCRdb to 2019 to 2021). Turning to the overall study: Samples from collaborators originated in the United States, Italy and Spain and spanned both the acute and convalescent phases of COVID-19. The samples were drawn from two sources: the first 160 participants of the ongoing ImmuneRACE study, and 950 to 1,500 subjects contributed by 6 global collaborators. Subjects who had been exposed to COVID-19, were actively infected with it, or had recovered from it provided the deeply sampled blood TCRbeta repertoires that made up the dataset. Where available, HLA class I and class II types were obtained from metadata supplied by the sample provider rather than from assay-based typing. A de-identified subject ID, COVID-19 status, age in years and sex were almost always included in the sample metadata. The prospective study material was composed of cDNA or gDNA derived from T cells, B-cell-depleted T cells, or PBMCs. The repertoires were made available in a free public database intended to serve as a resource for research on the immune response to SARS-CoV-2.

Findings and caveats that apply to the study as a whole: How much clinical and demographic metadata was included differed by source and by participant, and the metadata was provided uncurated.

Trimming leaves V shorter by 0 bases and J shorter by 4 bases, with the junction holding 11 bases beyond the gene matches. Including cysteine and phenylalanine, the CDR3 has 17 amino acids. Only the CDR3 DNA is retained, 51 bases long and in frame from the first base. CDR1 and CDR2 are read off the germline V gene as SGDLS and YYNGEE. Samples from volunteer blood donors who had recovered from COVID-19 were contributed by a second Seattle source. Collaborating institutions collected whole blood in K2EDTA tubes following their own protocols. For TCRbeta analysis, collaborator samples were shipped as frozen whole blood, as isolated PBMCs, or as DNA extracted from either sample type.

The specimen was peripheral blood. The chain uses TRBV9 and TRBJ1-2; 8 bases in between match TRBD1. The clonotype was recovered from a woman aged 25-40 years who had recovered from COVID-19. The CDR3 in this case is CASSVVGTGLTSYGYTF. The sequence in DNA is TGTGCCAGCAGCGTAGTTGGGACAGGACTAACGAGCTATGGCTACACCTTC.